This T cell receptor (beta chain) was captured by sequencing in a study of blood T cell repertoires in COVID-19. Trimming pared 6 bases from V and 11 bases from J, leaving 19 bases between. Germline V gives CDR1 ENHRY, CDR2 SYGVKD. The CDR3 runs to 13 residues. Method: immunoSEQ multiplex PCR; TCRdb's copy keeps in-frame clones and lacks some. The sample carries 60,000 to 85,000 clones, 80% to 90% recorded once. The TCR comes from a woman older than 75 with active or convalescent COVID-19. The V call is TRBV10-3, the J call TRBJ1-1; D gene ambiguous. Specimen: peripheral blood. The CDR3 nucleotides are TGTGCCATCAGGGACCCCTCCTCGGGGTATGCTTTCTTT. It codes for CAIRDPSSGYAFF.